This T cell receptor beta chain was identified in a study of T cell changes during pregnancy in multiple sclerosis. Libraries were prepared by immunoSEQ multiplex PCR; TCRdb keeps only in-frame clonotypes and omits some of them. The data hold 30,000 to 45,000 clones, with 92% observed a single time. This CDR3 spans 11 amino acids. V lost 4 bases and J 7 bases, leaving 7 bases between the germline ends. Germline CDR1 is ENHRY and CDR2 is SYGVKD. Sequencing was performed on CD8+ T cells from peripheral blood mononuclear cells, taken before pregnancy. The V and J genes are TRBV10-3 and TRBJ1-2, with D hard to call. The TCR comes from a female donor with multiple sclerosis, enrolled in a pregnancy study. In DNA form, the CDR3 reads TGTGCCATCAGTGCCCCGGTTGGCTACACCTTC. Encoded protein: CAISAPVGYTF.